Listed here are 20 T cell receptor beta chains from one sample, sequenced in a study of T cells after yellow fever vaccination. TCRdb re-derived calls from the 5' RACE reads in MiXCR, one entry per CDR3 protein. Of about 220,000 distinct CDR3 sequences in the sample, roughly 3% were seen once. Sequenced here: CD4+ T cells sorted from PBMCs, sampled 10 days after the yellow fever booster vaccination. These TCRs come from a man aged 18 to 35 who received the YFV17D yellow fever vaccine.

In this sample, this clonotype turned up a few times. The CDR3 sequence is CAWRAGTAHYGYTF. CDR3 bases: TGTGCCTGGAGAGCCGGGACAGCACACTATGGCTACACCTTC. The J gene is TRBJ1-2, the V gene TRBV30, with 7 positions matching TRBD1. Germline V gives CDR1 GTSNPN, CDR2 SVGIG (reference sequence). The CDR3 has 14 amino acids. Unmatched junction bases numbered 7, after V lost 3 bases and J lost 3 bases.

CDR3 loop: CASSPNSGGAYNEQFF. The CDR3 nucleotides are TGTGCCAGCAGCCCCAATAGCGGGGGGGCTTACAATGAGCAGTTCTTC. The chain carries TRBV7-3 and TRBJ2-1, with 11 bases fitting TRBD2. Germline V gene lookup returns CDR1 SGHTA and CDR2 FQGTGA. V was clipped by 5 bases and J by 4 bases; unmatched bases: 7. The CDR3 is 16 residues long.

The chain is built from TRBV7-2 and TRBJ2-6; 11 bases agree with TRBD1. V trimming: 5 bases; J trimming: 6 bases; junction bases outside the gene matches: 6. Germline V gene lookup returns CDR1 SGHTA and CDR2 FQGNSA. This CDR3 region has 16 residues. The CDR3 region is CASSPWTGGEANVLTF. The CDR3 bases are TGTGCCAGCAGCCCCTGGACAGGGGGCGAGGCCAACGTCCTGACTTTC.

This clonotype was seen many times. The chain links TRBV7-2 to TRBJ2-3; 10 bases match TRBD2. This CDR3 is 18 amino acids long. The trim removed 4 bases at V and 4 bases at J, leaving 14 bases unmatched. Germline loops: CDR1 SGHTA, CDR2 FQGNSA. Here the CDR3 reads CASSSVAGGPAHADTQYF. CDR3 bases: TGTGCCAGCAGCTCCGTAGCGGGGGGCCCGGCCCATGCAGATACGCAGTATTTT.

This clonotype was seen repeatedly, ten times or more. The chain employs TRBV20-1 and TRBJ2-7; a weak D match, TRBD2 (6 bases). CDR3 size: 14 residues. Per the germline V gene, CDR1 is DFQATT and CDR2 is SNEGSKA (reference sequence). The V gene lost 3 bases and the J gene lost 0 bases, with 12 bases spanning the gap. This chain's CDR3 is CSASGGVHSYEQYV. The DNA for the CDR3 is TGCAGTGCTAGCGGCGGGGTACACTCCTACGAGCAGTACGTC.

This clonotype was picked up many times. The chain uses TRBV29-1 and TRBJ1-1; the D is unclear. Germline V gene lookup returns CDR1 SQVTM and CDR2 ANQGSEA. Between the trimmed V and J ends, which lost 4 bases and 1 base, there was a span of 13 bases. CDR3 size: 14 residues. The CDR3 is CSVGKGLENTEAFF. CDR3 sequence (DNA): TGCAGCGTTGGGAAAGGGTTGGAGAACACTGAAGCTTTCTTT.

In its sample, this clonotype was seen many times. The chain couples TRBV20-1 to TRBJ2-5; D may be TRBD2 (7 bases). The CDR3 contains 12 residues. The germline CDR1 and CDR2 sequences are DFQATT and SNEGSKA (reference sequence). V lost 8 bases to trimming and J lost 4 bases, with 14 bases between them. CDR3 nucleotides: TGCAGTCCCAAAGGGGGGGGAGAGACCCAGTACTTC. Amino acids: CSPKGGGETQYF.

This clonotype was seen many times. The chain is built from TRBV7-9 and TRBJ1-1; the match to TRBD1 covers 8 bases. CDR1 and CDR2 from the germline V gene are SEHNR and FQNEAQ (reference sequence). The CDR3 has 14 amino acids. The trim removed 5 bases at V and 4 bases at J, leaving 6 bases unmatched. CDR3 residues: CASSPQGAGTEAFF. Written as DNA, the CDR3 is TGTGCCAGCAGCCCCCAGGGGGCGGGCACTGAAGCTTTCTTT.

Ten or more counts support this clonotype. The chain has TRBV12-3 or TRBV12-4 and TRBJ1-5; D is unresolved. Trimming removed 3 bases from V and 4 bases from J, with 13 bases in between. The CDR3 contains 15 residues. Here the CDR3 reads CASSFSGFSNQPQHF. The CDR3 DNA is TGTGCCAGCAGTTTCTCCGGATTCTCTAATCAGCCCCAGCATTTT.

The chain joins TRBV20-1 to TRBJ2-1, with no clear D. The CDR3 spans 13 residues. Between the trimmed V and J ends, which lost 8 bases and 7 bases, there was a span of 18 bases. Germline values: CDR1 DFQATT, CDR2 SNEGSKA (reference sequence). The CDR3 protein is CSRPLMGTNEQFF. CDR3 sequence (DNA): TGCAGTCGCCCACTGATGGGAACAAATGAGCAGTTCTTC.

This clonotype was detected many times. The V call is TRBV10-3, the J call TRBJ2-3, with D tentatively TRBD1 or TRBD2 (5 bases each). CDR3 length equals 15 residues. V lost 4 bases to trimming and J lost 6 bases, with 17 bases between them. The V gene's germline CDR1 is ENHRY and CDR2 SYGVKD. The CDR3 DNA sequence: TGTGCCATCAGTGGGGACGGGGCTGGCGGGGATACGCAGTATTTT. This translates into CAISGDGAGGDTQYF.

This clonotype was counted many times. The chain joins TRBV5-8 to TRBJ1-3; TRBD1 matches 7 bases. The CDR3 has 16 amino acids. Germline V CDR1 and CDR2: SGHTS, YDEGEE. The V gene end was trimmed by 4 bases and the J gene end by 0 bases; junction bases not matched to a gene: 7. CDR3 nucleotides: TGTGCCAGCAGCCTCGGGGCAGGGGGCTCTGGAAACACCATATATTTT. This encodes CASSLGAGGSGNTIYF.

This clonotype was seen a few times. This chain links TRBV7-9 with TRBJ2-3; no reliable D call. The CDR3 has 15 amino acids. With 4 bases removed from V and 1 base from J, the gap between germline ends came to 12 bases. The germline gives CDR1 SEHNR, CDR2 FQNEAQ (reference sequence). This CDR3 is CASSYLDWGTDTQYF. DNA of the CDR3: TGTGCCAGCAGCTACCTAGATTGGGGCACAGATACGCAGTATTTT.

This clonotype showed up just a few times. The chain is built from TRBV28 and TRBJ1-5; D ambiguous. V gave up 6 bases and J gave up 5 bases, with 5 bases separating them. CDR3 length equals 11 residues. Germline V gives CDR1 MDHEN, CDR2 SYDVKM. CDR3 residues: CASSDYQPQHF. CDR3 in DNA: TGTGCCAGCAGCGATTATCAGCCCCAGCATTTT.

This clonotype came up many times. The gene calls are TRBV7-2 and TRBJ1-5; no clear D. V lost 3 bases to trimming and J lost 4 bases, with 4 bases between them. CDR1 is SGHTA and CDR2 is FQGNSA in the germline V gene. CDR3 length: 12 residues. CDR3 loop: CASSFQNQPQHF. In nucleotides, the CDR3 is TGTGCCAGCAGCTTTCAAAATCAGCCCCAGCATTTT. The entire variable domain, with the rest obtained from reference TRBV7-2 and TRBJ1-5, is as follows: GAGVSQSPSNKVTEKGKDVELRCDPISGHTALYWYRQSLGQGLEFLIYFQGNSAPDKSGLPSDRFSAERTGGSVSTLTIQRTQQEDSAVYLCASSFQNQPQHFGDGTRLSIL.

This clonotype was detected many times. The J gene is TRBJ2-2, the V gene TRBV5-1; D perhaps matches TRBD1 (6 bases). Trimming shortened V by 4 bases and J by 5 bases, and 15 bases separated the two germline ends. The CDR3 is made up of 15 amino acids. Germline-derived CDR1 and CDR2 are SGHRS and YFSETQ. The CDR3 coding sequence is TGCGCCAGCAGCGCATTACAGGGCGGGACCGGGGAGCTGTTTTTT. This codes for CASSALQGGTGELFF.

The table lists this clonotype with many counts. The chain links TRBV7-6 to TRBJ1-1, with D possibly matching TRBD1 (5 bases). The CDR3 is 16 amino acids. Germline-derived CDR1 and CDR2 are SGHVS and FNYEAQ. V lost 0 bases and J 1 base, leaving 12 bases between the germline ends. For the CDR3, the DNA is TGTGCCAGCAGCTTAGCGAAGGGGCGGAGGAACACTGAAGCTTTCTTT. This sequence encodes CASSLAKGRRNTEAFF. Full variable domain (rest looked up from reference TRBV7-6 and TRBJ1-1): GAGVSQSPRYKVTKRGQDVALRCDPISGHVSLYWYRQALGQGPEFLTYFNYEAQQDKSGLPNDRFSAERPEGSISTLTIQRTEQRDSAMYRCASSLAKGRRNTEAFFGQGTRLTVV.

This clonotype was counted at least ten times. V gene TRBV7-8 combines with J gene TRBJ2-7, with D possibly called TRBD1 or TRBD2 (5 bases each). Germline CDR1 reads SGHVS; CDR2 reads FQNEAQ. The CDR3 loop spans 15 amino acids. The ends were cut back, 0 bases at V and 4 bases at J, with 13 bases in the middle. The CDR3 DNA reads TGTGCCAGCAGCTTAGCCCCGGGACGGCAATACGAGCAGTACGTC. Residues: CASSLAPGRQYEQYV.

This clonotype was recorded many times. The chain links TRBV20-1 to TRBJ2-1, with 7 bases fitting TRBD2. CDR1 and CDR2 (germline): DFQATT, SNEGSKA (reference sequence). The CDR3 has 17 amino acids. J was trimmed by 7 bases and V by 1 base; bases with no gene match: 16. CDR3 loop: CSARGIIASRGINEQFF. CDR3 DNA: TGCAGTGCTAGAGGCATAATAGCGTCGCGGGGGATTAATGAGCAGTTCTTC.

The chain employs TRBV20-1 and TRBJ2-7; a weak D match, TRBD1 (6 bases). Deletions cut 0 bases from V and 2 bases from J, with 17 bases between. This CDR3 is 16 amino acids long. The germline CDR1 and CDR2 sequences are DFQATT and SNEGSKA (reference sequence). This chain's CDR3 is CSARDFQRQAAYEQYF. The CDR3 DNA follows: TGCAGTGCTAGAGATTTCCAGAGACAGGCGGCCTACGAGCAGTACTTC.